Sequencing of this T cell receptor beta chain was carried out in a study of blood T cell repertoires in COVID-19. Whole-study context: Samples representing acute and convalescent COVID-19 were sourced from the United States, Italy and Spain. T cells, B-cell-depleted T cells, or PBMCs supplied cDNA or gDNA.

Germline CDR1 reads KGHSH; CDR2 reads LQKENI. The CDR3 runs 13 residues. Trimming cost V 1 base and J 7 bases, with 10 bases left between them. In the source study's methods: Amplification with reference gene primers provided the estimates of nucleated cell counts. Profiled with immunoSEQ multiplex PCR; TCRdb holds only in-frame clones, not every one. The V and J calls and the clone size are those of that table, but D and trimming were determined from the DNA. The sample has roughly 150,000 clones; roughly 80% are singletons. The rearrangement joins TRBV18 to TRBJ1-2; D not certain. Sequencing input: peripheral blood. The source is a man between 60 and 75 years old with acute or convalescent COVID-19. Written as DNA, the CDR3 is TGTGCCAGCTCACCACAAAACGAGGGTGGCTACACCTTC. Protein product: CASSPQNEGGYTF.